Each of the 20 T cell receptor beta chains below was sequenced from the same sample in a study of blood T cell repertoires in COVID-19. The assay was immunoSEQ multiplex PCR, and TCRdb's table has in-frame clones only and misses some. The table lists roughly 71,000 clones, 86% of them singletons, with 2% in the top ten. Specimen: peripheral blood. All receptors come from a man younger than 45 with acute or convalescent COVID-19.

V usage is TRBV2 and J usage is TRBJ1-1; the D gene is possibly TRBD1 (5 bases). The V gene's germline CDR1 is SNHLY and CDR2 FYNNEI. The CDR3 covers 14 residues. Trimming pared 7 bases from V and 0 bases from J, leaving 12 bases between. The CDR3 coding sequence is TGTGCCAGCAAGAGGAAGGGGATGAACACTGAAGCTTTCTTT. This translates into CASKRKGMNTEAFF.

V usage is TRBV6-5 and J usage is TRBJ2-3, with D uncertain. Germline CDR1 and CDR2: MNHEY and SVGAGI. The CDR3 contains 13 residues. Trimming removed 6 bases at V and 6 bases at J, with 13 bases between. Written as DNA, the CDR3 is TGTGCCAGCAGCCTCCCGTCGTCCGATACGCAGTATTTT. Its protein product is CASSLPSSDTQYF.

The chain combines TRBV2 with TRBJ2-7; 7 nucleotides match TRBD2. The CDR3 covers 13 residues. V lost 4 bases and J lost 5; bases outside the gene matches: 5. Germline values: CDR1 SNHLY, CDR2 FYNNEI. CDR3 region: CASSVEAGNEQYF. CDR3 nucleotide sequence: TGTGCCAGCAGTGTAGAAGCGGGAAACGAGCAGTACTTC.

The rearrangement links TRBV12-3 or TRBV12-4 to TRBJ1-5; 8 bases are shared with TRBD1. The CDR3 is 13 residues long. J gave up 4 bases and V 5 bases, and 1 base lay outside the gene matches. The CDR3 here is CASSRTGNQPQHF. In nucleotides, the CDR3 is TGTGCCAGCAGTAGGACAGGGAATCAGCCCCAGCATTTT.

The CDR3 DNA reads TGCGCCAGCAGTGAAGGGGGGGTCCCAGAGACCCAGTACTTC. Residues: CASSEGGVPETQYF. The chain links TRBV10-2 to TRBJ2-5; weak D call: TRBD2 (7 bases). From germline, CDR1 is WSHSY and CDR2 SAAADI. V was cut by 3 bases and J by 4 bases, with 12 bases left in between. The CDR3 is 14 residues long.

The chain uses TRBV5-1 and TRBJ1-5, with D tentatively TRBD1 (5 bases). This CDR3 is 18 amino acids long. Germline CDR1 SGHRS, CDR2 YFSETQ. Trimming cost V 4 bases and J 0 bases, with 20 bases left between them. CDR3 nucleotide sequence: TGCGCCAGCAGCCCTAGCCCCCTCGGGAGGGGTAGCAATCAGCCCCAGCATTTT. Protein sequence: CASSPSPLGRGSNQPQHF. Variable domain in full (rest from reference TRBV5-1 and TRBJ1-5): KAGVTQTPRYLIKTRGQQVTLSCSPISGHRSVSWYQQTPGQGLQFLFEYFSETQRNKGNFPGRFSGRQFSNSRSEMNVSTLELGDSALYLCASSPSPLGRGSNQPQHFGDGTRLSIL.

The chain links TRBV15 to TRBJ2-2; TRBD2 aligns across 7 bases. Germline-derived CDR1 and CDR2 are LNHNV and YYDKDF (reference sequence). V was clipped by 7 bases and J by 5 bases; unmatched bases: 7. CDR3 length: 14 amino acids. As DNA, the CDR3 is TGTGCCACCACCGTCACGGGGGGAACCGGGGAGCTGTTTTTT. Residues: CATTVTGGTGELFF.

This chain connects TRBV10-3 to TRBJ2-5, with D possibly TRBD1 on 7 matching bases. The CDR3 contains 15 residues. Trimming shortened V by 3 bases and J by 1 base, and 12 bases separated the two germline ends. The germline gives CDR1 ENHRY, CDR2 SYGVKD. For the CDR3, the DNA is TGTGCCATCAGTGATTCAGGGGGGTTCCAAGAGACCCAGTACTTC. This encodes CAISDSGGFQETQYF.

The J gene is TRBJ1-1, the V gene TRBV27; no reliable D call. Germline CDR1 MNHEY, CDR2 SMNVEV (reference sequence). The CDR3 totals 13 residues. The V and J ends lost 4 bases and 4 bases respectively, with 10 bases between them. CDR3 in amino acids: CASSYRQSTEAFF. CDR3 DNA sequence: TGTGCCAGCAGTTACAGACAATCCACTGAAGCTTTCTTT.

V and J are TRBV7-2 and TRBJ2-7; 9 bases agree with TRBD2. V shed 1 base, J shed 3 bases, and the junction held 7 bases outside the gene matches. Germline V gene sequence: CDR1 SGHTA, CDR2 FQGNSA. This CDR3 is built from 16 residues. The CDR3 region has the DNA TGTGCCAGCAGCTTAGTCAGTACTAGCGGGTACTACGAGCAGTACTTC. It translates to CASSLVSTSGYYEQYF.

DNA for the CDR3: TGTGCCAGCAGCCTCATGATTGGGGGGGAGACCCAGTACTTC. Its protein is CASSLMIGGETQYF. The chain couples TRBV3-1 (or the pseudogene TRBV3-2) to TRBJ2-5; D is possibly TRBD2 (6 bases). The CDR3 has 14 residues. V lost 4 bases, J lost 5 bases, and 14 bases lay in between. Germline V lookup: CDR1 LGHDT, CDR2 YNNKEL (reference sequence).

The rearrangement joins TRBV6-5 to TRBJ1-5; D is ambiguous. V was trimmed by 0 bases and J by 4 bases, leaving 13 bases between them. Germline assignment: CDR1 MNHEY and CDR2 SVGAGI. The CDR3 consists of 16 residues. The CDR3 region has the DNA TGTGCCAGCAGTTACTCGTCAAATTCGAGGAATCAGCCCCAGCATTTT. This sequence encodes CASSYSSNSRNQPQHF.

The chain joins TRBV19 to TRBJ2-7, with 8 bases identical to TRBD1. The CDR3 totals 18 residues. Germline CDR1 reads LNHDA; CDR2 reads SQIVND (reference sequence). J gave up 0 bases and V 3 bases, and 13 bases lay outside the gene matches. The CDR3 nucleotides read TGTGCCAGTAGTATTAGAGGCCCGGACAGGGCCTTCTCCTACGAGCAGTACTTC. As protein: CASSIRGPDRAFSYEQYF.

The V call is TRBV9, the J call TRBJ2-7, with D maybe TRBD1 (5 bases). V shed 0 bases and J shed 0 bases, with 10 bases lying between them. This CDR3 region has 15 residues. The V gene's germline CDR1 is SGDLS and CDR2 YYNGEE. In DNA form, the CDR3 reads TGTGCCAGCAGCGTAGCAGGAGACAGCTCCTACGAGCAGTACTTC. It translates to CASSVAGDSSYEQYF.

This clone appeared a single time. The chain joins TRBV7-3 to TRBJ2-3; maybe TRBD2 (6 bases). Deletions cut 1 base from V and 2 bases from J, with 10 bases between. Germline CDR1 and CDR2: SGHTA and FQGTGA. The CDR3 has 15 amino acids. CDR3 in amino acids: CASSLRGVDTDTQYF. CDR3 in DNA: TGTGCCAGCAGCTTAAGGGGGGTGGACACAGATACGCAGTATTTT.

The gene calls are TRBV27 and TRBJ1-1; D is undetermined. The CDR3 is made up of 13 amino acids. Trimming took off 0 bases at V and 1 base at J, with 3 bases between the two ends. Germline V lookup: CDR1 MNHEY, CDR2 SMNVEV (reference sequence). The CDR3 loop is CASSLSRNTEAFF. The CDR3 region has the DNA TGTGCCAGCAGTTTATCCAGGAACACTGAAGCTTTCTTT.

The chain couples TRBV2 to TRBJ1-4; the D gene is possibly TRBD1 (6 bases). The CDR3 is made up of 15 amino acids. V was pared by 5 bases and J by 4 bases, with 14 bases between. CDR1 is SNHLY and CDR2 is FYNNEI in the germline V gene. CDR3 in amino acids: CASSTEQGFNEKLFF. The CDR3 DNA sequence: TGTGCCAGCAGTACAGAACAGGGCTTTAATGAAAAACTGTTTTTT.

The chain couples TRBV11-2 to TRBJ1-6, with TRBD1 as a possible D gene (5 bases). The V and J ends lost 2 bases and 5 bases respectively, with 10 bases between them. This CDR3 is built from 15 residues. CDR1 is SGHAT and CDR2 is FQNNGV in the germline V gene. The CDR3 loop is CASSLSPGNNSPLHF. DNA for the CDR3: TGTGCCAGCAGCTTAAGTCCAGGGAATAATTCACCCCTCCACTTT.

The V and J genes are TRBV27 and TRBJ1-1; a weak D match, TRBD1 (6 bases). Germline assignment: CDR1 MNHEY and CDR2 SMNVEV (reference sequence). This CDR3 comprises 14 residues. Trimming took off 4 bases at V and 4 bases at J, with 13 bases between the two ends. The CDR3 sequence: CASSSDLQGTEAFF. DNA of the CDR3: TGTGCCAGCAGTTCCGATCTACAGGGCACTGAAGCTTTCTTT.

This clone has only a few counts. The J gene is TRBJ2-7, the V gene TRBV6-2 or TRBV6-3; TRBD2 agrees at 8 bases. Germline V CDR1 and CDR2: MNHEY, SVGEGT. The CDR3 has 15 residues. Losses at the gene ends were 3 bases for V and 2 bases for J; bases not matched to a gene: 6. In nucleotides, the CDR3 is TGTGCCAGCAGTTATTCTCTAGCGGGTGCCTACGAGCAGTACTTC. Translation gives CASSYSLAGAYEQYF.